This TCR beta chain was retrieved from a study of T cell changes during pregnancy in multiple sclerosis (dated by TCRdb to about 2019). Regarding the study in general: In women with multiple sclerosis, the researchers looked at how the T cell repertoire shifted as pregnancy progressed.

The CDR3 numbers 14 residues from cysteine through phenylalanine. The read is trimmed to its CDR3 DNA, 42 bases read in frame from base 1. For CDR1 and CDR2, the germline V gene (reference sequence) lists LNHNV and YYDKDF. Cut back by 5 bases and 5 bases, the V and J ends lie 13 bases apart. The library was built by means of the immunoSEQ multiplex PCR assay. TCRdb stores this immuneACCESS table with in-frame sequences only. Part of the clones is absent; in the studies checked, under half of the shortfall reflects unresolved V genes, and no reason is known for the rest. The sample table shows 40,000 to 60,000 clones, and approximately 95% are seen once. In total, the top ten clones hold 0.4% to 0.6% of the sample. Comment on this clone: This clone's antigen is unknown. The sample holds no much larger clone one base away, and base qualities are not on file.

Sequences were derived from CD4+ T cells from peripheral blood mononuclear cells, sampled in the first trimester of pregnancy. The rearrangement joined TRBV15 to TRBJ2-1; the D region possibly corresponds to TRBD2 (6 bases align). This TCR came from a female donor with multiple sclerosis, enrolled in a pregnancy study. The DNA sequence follows: TGTGCCACCAGCCCACTAGCAACCAACAATGAGCAGTTCTTC. Its translation is CATSPLATNNEQFF.